This T cell receptor beta chain is drawn from a study of long-term antiretroviral therapy in people with HIV (dated by TCRdb to between 2021 and 2023). Concerning the study at large: The earliest samples were collected approximately a decade before the 2015 WHO recommendation for immediate ART, a period when ART was typically delayed until CD4 counts fell. No cross-contamination during QIAcube processing turned up in test extractions that ran a monoclonal T-cell line alongside 30 to 40 polyclonal samples. A total of around 200 cryopreserved PBMC samples were contributed to the cohort by 30 adults with confirmed HIV infection, with samples collected serially over a mean of around 6 years (range 1-12). A retrospective serial study tested whether ART initiation and durable HIV suppression were associated with changes in peripheral blood TRB repertoire composition and diversity. About 40% of the roughly 30 participants with HIV were female. What the work shows at the level of the full study, not this receptor alone: Because pre-ART samples had limited cell numbers, profiling was done on unsorted PBMC rather than on sorted CD4+ and CD8+ T cells. No data were available on ART adherence, viral resistance or therapy changes, limiting inferences about post-ART repertoire changes. Expanded TRB clones identified before ART initiation dominated the repertoire across all time points, though the dominance fluctuated and decreased in many PLHIV after ART. A significant increase in TRB diversity was found to be associated with ART initiation, although TRB diversity was observed to remain significantly below that of transplant donor controls even after long-term ART. Owing to limited PBMC availability, only the TCR beta chain was sequenced, without alpha chain pairing. Samples dated from about 2004 to 2018, and the ART regimens used may be less effective than current ones. HIV repertoires had narrower CDR3 length ranges than controls, and the network structure suggested an antigen-experienced repertoire that shifted only slightly toward naive after ART.

V trim: 6 bases; J trim: 8 bases; unmatched bases: 11. There are 14 amino acids in the CDR3, from cysteine to phenylalanine inclusive. Just the 42-base CDR3 DNA is kept, in frame starting at base 1. As encoded in the germline V gene (reference sequence), CDR1 is LNHDA while CDR2 is SQIVND. Inclusion was restricted to participants for whom at least one PBMC sample before ART initiation and at least two post-ART samples were available. All participants with HIV were treated in the United States of America. Cryopreserved samples of 1-10 million PBMC were thawed and washed before DNA extraction. At the time of the earliest PBMC sample, participants with HIV were aged between about 23 and 55 years. Per participant, PBMC samples came from 1-4 timepoints prior to ART initiation and 2-8 timepoints following ART initiation, for a median of 7 samples. For every participant, serial HIV viral load, CD4+ T-cell count, ART history and demographic data were obtained. A Qiagen kit on a QIAcube was used to extract genomic DNA from unsorted PBMC, with samples processed in batches of 12.

The immunoSEQ hsTCRB v3.0 assay was used at survey level resolution to sequence the TRB variable region. A depth of about 40,000-50,000 T-cell genomes per sample was targeted for TRB sequencing. Pooled TRB libraries were sequenced on an Illumina MiSeq with a v3 150-cycle kit. In the original analysis: Repertoire analysis ran in R within a reproducible Nextflow workflow covering QC, data transformation and analysis. Custom analyses were implemented in LymphoSeq2, an R package for AIRR-Seq data exploration. After excluding a few samples that yielded fewer than 5000 total TRB sequences, 188 HIV repertoires remained for analysis. Of the roughly 180 retained HIV repertoires, about 59 were collected before and 129 after ART initiation. Repertoires were downsampled to 5000 TRB nucleotide sequences, and summary statistics were averaged over 100 downsampling iterations. Only TRB sequences with CDR3 regions of at least seven amino acids were retained for analysis. Diversity was assessed using a clonality score derived from Shannon entropy and using the Gini coefficient. In repertoire networks, the top 5000 CDR3 amino acid sequences were linked whenever an edit distance of one separated two sequences. GLIPH2 predicted antigen specificity groups and MHC restriction for TRB CDR3 amino acid sequences. Known CMV, EBV, HIV or tissue antigen associations were flagged by matching CDR3 amino acid sequences against VDJdb and McPAS-TCR. Pre-ART, post-ART and control groups were compared with Wilcoxon signed-rank tests and Holm-Bonferroni correction. This is the immuneACCESS table as TCRdb keeps it, with only in-frame sequences that have V and J called. A part of the clones is gone; compared with another copy, unresolved V genes explain less than half, and the rest is unexplained. V and J calls and clone size are as listed in that table; D and trimming were resolved from the DNA. A total of about 44,000 clones appear in this sample, 90% to 95% of them only once. Clones ranked in the top ten supply roughly 2.5% of the sample.

Worth noting for this clone: Its antigen is currently not known. Per-nucleotide qualities are absent, and no much larger clonotype sits a single base away.

The source of this sequence is a woman aged 50 to 60 with HIV. The material was unsorted PBMCs, obtained 3.7 years after starting antiretroviral therapy. The chain links TRBV19 with TRBJ1-2; 8 central bases correspond to TRBD1. At the DNA level, the sequence is TGTGCCAGTAGACCCGGTACAGGGGGGATCGGCTACACCTTC. Translation gives CASRPGTGGIGYTF.